The present TCR beta chain was sequenced within a study of blood T cell repertoires in COVID-19. Trimming left V 2 bases short and J 4 bases short, with 11 bases between. The CDR3 contains 15 residues. The germline V gene encodes CDR1 SGHTA and CDR2 FQGTGA. Profiling relied on immunoSEQ multiplex PCR, and the TCRdb table lists in-frame clones only, not all of them. In the table there are under 500,000 clones, more than 80% of which are singletons. This receptor was taken from a man aged 30 to 39 who had recovered from COVID-19. The chain couples TRBV7-3 to TRBJ2-2; D is uncertain. Specimen: PBMCs or T cells enriched from blood (not recorded which). Here the CDR3 reads CASSLVPPITGELFF. The CDR3 DNA reads TGTGCCAGCAGCTTAGTTCCCCCCATCACCGGGGAGCTGTTTTTT.